The clone carrying this TCR beta chain was observed a handful of times. Its antigen is not identified. This entry belongs to a study of T cells in Graves' hyperthyroidism and ophthalmopathy. The CDR3 regions of TCR beta were amplified from RNA transcripts. With the HTBI primer set, the TCR CDR3 went through a first round of RT-PCR. TCRdb itself ran the multiplex PCR reads through MiXCR, one entry per CDR3 protein. The data contain about 260,000 distinct CDR3 sequences, 15% to 20% of them seen just once; the ten biggest clones take up under 35%. Ophthalmopathy in the patients scored at least 3 on Clinical Activity Score and at least 4 on NOSPECS grade, lasting under 3 months. The PBMCs studied were ones that came from about 10 ml fresh peripheral blood. Findings and caveats of the study: Model predictions of ophthalmopathy came a median around 7.1 months before onset. Blood also held most thyroid clonotypes expanded beyond 0.001.

V was cut by 5 bases and J by 3 bases, with 4 bases left in between. Per the germline V gene, CDR1 is SGHDN and CDR2 is FVKESK. This CDR3 is 12 amino acids long. This chain connects TRBV14 to TRBJ2-2, with D hard to call. The sequence was obtained from a woman under 30 with Graves' ophthalmopathy. The sample taken for sequencing was blood. The DNA of the CDR3 is TGTGCCAGCAGCGGCTACACCGGGGAGCTGTTTTTT. Translated: CASSGYTGELFF. Full variable domain (rest looked up from reference TRBV14 and TRBJ2-2): EAGVTQFPSHSVIEKGQTVTLRCDPISGHDNLYWYRRVMGKEIKFLLHFVKESKQDESGMPNNRFLAERTGGTYSTLKVQPAELEDSGVYFCASSGYTGELFFGEGSRLTVL.